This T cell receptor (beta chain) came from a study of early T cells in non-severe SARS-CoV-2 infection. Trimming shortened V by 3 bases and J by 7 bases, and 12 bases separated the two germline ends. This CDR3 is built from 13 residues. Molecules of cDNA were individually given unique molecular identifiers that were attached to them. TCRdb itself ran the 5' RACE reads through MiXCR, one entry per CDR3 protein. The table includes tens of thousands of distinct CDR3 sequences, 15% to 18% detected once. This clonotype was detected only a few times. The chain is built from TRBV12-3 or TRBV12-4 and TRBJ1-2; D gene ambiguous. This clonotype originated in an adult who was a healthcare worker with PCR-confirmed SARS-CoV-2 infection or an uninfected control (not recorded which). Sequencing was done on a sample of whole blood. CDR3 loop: CASSFNSYSGYTF. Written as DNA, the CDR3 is TGTGCCAGCAGTTTTAACAGTTACTCTGGCTACACCTTC.